The 2 T cell receptor beta chains below were found in one sample sequenced in a study of cytomegalovirus exposure and HLA in healthy donors (dated by TCRdb to about 2017). Library prep was done by the immunoSEQ multiplex PCR assay. For the multiplex PCR, a mixture combining 60 forward primers for TCR Vbeta segments and 13 reverse primers for TCR Jbeta segments was used. TCRdb stores this immuneACCESS table with in-frame sequences only. Part of the clones is absent; in the studies checked, under half of the shortfall reflects unresolved V genes, and no reason is known for the rest. The table for this sample lists 87,000 or so clones; 7.6% of them were counted only once. 2% to 2.5% of the sample comes from the top ten. The sample consisted of PBMCs. These receptors were obtained from a man between 45 and 60 years old in good health and CMV-seronegative.

V is TRBV7-9 and J is TRBJ2-3; D is unresolved. Germline CDR1 is SEHNR and CDR2 is FQNEAQ (reference sequence). This CDR3 spans 13 amino acids. Trimming removed 5 bases at V and 5 bases at J, with 11 bases between. The CDR3 bases are TGTGCCAGCAGCCACTCAACGGGAGATACGCAGTATTTT. Its protein is CASSHSTGDTQYF.

The rearrangement links TRBV4-1 to TRBJ1-2; possible D gene TRBD1, 5 bases. Per the germline V gene, CDR1 is MGHRA and CDR2 is YSYEKL. V was shortened by 5 bases and J by 0 bases, with 13 bases between the two germline ends. This CDR3 contains 15 residues. CDR3 sequence: CASSWGELANYGYTF. Here the CDR3 DNA reads TGCGCCAGCAGCTGGGGGGAATTAGCTAACTATGGCTACACCTTC.